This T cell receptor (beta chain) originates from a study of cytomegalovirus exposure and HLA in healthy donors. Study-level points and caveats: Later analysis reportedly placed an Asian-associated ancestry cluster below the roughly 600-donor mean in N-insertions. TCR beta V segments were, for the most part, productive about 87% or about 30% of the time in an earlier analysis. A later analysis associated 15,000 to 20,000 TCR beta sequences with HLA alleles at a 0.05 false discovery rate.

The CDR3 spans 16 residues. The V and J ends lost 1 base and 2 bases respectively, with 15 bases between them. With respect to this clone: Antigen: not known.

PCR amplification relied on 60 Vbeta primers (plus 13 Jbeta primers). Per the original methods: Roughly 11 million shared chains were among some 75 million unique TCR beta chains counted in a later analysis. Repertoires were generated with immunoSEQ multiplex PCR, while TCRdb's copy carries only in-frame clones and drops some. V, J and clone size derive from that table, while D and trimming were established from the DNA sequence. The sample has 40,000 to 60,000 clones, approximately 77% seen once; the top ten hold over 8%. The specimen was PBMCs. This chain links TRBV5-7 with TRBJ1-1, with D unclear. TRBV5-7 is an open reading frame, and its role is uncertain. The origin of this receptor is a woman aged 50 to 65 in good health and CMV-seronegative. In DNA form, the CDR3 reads TGTGCCAGCAGCTTGAGGGCGGGCCCGGGTAACACTGAAGCTTTCTTT. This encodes CASSLRAGPGNTEAFF.